The 14 T cell receptor beta chains in this list originate from one sample, sequenced in a study of cytomegalovirus exposure and HLA in healthy donors. The PCR was carried out with 60 Vbeta primers and 13 Jbeta primers. Only in-frame clones appear in the TCRdb table, and some are missing; sequencing was by immunoSEQ multiplex PCR. The sample has fewer than 300,000 clones, roughly 80% seen once. The sample was PBMCs. The receptor source for this set is a girl aged 2 to 10 in good health and CMV-seronegative.

The chain is built from TRBV10-2 and TRBJ2-1, with 8 nucleotides matching TRBD2. The junction had 6 bases not matched to a gene; V was cut back by 7 bases and J by 4 bases. Germline V lookup: CDR1 WSHSY, CDR2 SAAADI. This CDR3 is 14 amino acids long. The CDR3, as DNA: TGCGCCAGCATCGAACTAGCGGTTTACAATGAGCAGTTCTTC. This sequence encodes CASIELAVYNEQFF.

This clone turned up a few times. This chain connects TRBV27 to TRBJ1-5; 7 bases map to TRBD1. This CDR3 is 15 amino acids long. Per the germline V gene, CDR1 is MNHEY and CDR2 is SMNVEV (reference sequence). Trimming cost V 6 bases and J 2 bases; bases outside gene matches: 7. This CDR3 reads CASRVDRRGNQPQHF. The CDR3 coding sequence is TGTGCCAGCAGGGTGGACAGGAGAGGCAATCAGCCCCAGCATTTT.

The chain recombines TRBV6-5 with TRBJ1-2; 7 bases line up with TRBD1. V lost 0 bases and J lost 3; bases outside the gene matches: 4. The germline CDR1 and CDR2 sequences are MNHEY and SVGAGI. This CDR3 is built from 15 residues. The CDR3 is CASSYSTGRYYGYTF. The CDR3 nucleotides read TGTGCCAGCAGTTACTCGACAGGGAGGTACTATGGCTACACCTTC.

This chain uses TRBV28 with TRBJ2-2; TRBD2 aligns across 9 bases. Trimming at V came to 6 bases and at J to 3 bases, leaving 8 bases not matched to a gene. Germline V gene lookup returns CDR1 MDHEN and CDR2 SYDVKM. CDR3 size: 16 residues. The DNA for the CDR3 is TGTGCCAGCAGCAACTCGGGACTAGCTCACACCGGGGAGCTGTTTTTT. This sequence encodes CASSNSGLAHTGELFF.

This clone has a single count. V and J are TRBV19 and TRBJ1-6, with TRBD1 matching 12 bases. Germline CDR1 is LNHDA and CDR2 is SQIVND (reference sequence). There are 17 residues in the CDR3. The junction had 12 bases not matched to a gene; V was cut back by 5 bases and J by 10 bases. The CDR3 sequence: CASSYDSGTGGGSPLHF. The CDR3, as DNA: TGTGCCAGTAGTTATGATTCCGGGACAGGGGGCGGCTCACCCCTCCACTTT.

The chain joins TRBV5-1 to TRBJ2-1; 13 bases are shared with TRBD2. V shed 3 bases, J shed 0 bases, and the junction held 12 bases outside the gene matches. The CDR3 spans 20 residues. The germline V gene has CDR1 SGHRS and CDR2 YFSETQ. CDR3 sequence (DNA): TGCGCCAGCAGCTGGGCCGGACTAGCGGGAGAAATCAGCTCCTACAATGAGCAGTTCTTC. As protein: CASSWAGLAGEISSYNEQFF. Full variable domain (rest looked up from reference TRBV5-1 and TRBJ2-1): KAGVTQTPRYLIKTRGQQVTLSCSPISGHRSVSWYQQTPGQGLQFLFEYFSETQRNKGNFPGRFSGRQFSNSRSEMNVSTLELGDSALYLCASSWAGLAGEISSYNEQFFGPGTRLTVL.

The rearrangement links TRBV29-1 to TRBJ2-6; the D is unclear. The CDR3 totals 15 residues. The germline V and J ends were trimmed by 5 bases and 2 bases, with 13 bases remaining between them. In germline, CDR1 is SQVTM, CDR2 ANQGSEA. In DNA form, the CDR3 reads TGCAGCGTTTTGTACCGGTACGCTGGGGCCAACGTCCTGACTTTC. Its translation is CSVLYRYAGANVLTF.

V is TRBV2 and J is TRBJ1-2; 8 positions agree with TRBD1. Looked up from germline, CDR1 is SNHLY and CDR2 is FYNNEI. V gave up 4 bases and J gave up 4 bases; unmatched junction bases: 5. The CDR3 spans 14 residues. CDR3 in DNA: TGTGCCAGCAGTGGGGACAGGCCGCTCTATGGCTACACCTTC. It yields the protein CASSGDRPLYGYTF.

This clone occurred once. The rearrangement joins TRBV4-1 to TRBJ1-3; D is unclear. CDR1 is MGHRA, CDR2 YSYEKL, per germline. This CDR3 spans 15 amino acids. The ends were cut back, 1 base at V and 3 bases at J, with 10 bases in the middle. CDR3 residues: CASSQALAGGNTIYF. In nucleotides, the CDR3 is TGCGCCAGCAGCCAAGCACTCGCGGGTGGAAACACCATATATTTT.

This chain joins TRBV6-1 and TRBJ1-2; TRBD1 agrees at 7 bases. Germline CDR1 and CDR2: MNHNS and SASEGT. After removal of 7 bases from V and 2 bases from J, the junction contained 10 bases not matched to a gene. The CDR3 is 15 amino acids. The CDR3 DNA follows: TGTGCCAGCATCGGAGGGACAGCCGGAAACTATGGCTACACCTTC. This encodes CASIGGTAGNYGYTF.

The sample holds a few counts of this clone. The rearrangement links TRBV18 to TRBJ1-1; D call uncertain. V gave up 0 bases and J gave up 0 bases, with 8 bases separating them. CDR3 size: 15 residues. Per germline, CDR1 KGHSH and CDR2 LQKENI. The CDR3 DNA sequence: TGTGCCAGCTCACCACCGACCGGGGTGAACACTGAAGCTTTCTTT. This encodes CASSPPTGVNTEAFF. The complete variable domain, with remaining parts taken from reference TRBV18 and TRBJ1-1, reads NAGVMQNPRHLVRRRGQEARLRCSPMKGHSHVYWYRQLPEEGLKFMVYLQKENIIDESGMPKERFSAEFPKEGPSILRIQQVVRGDSAAYFCASSPPTGVNTEAFFGQGTRLTVV.

This clone is a singleton in its sample. The V and J genes are TRBV28 and TRBJ1-1; 7 bases are a match to TRBD1. V was clipped by 2 bases and J by 7 bases; unmatched bases: 13. The CDR3 consists of 16 residues. Germline loops: CDR1 MDHEN, CDR2 SYDVKM. The CDR3 loop reads CASSLNALTGDREAFF. CDR3 in DNA: TGTGCCAGCAGTTTAAATGCGTTAACAGGGGACCGTGAAGCTTTCTTT.

This clone has more than one count but fewer than ten. This chain uses TRBV18 with TRBJ1-4, with TRBD1 matching over 8 bases. V lost 5 bases and J lost 6; bases outside the gene matches: 5. In germline, CDR1 is KGHSH, CDR2 LQKENI. This CDR3 spans 14 amino acids. CDR3 loop: CASSIRGRDEKLFF. CDR3 sequence (DNA): TGTGCCAGCTCAATCAGGGGGCGCGATGAAAAACTGTTTTTT.

The chain couples TRBV4-1 to TRBJ1-2; D is ambiguous. The CDR3 covers 14 residues. Germline V lookup: CDR1 MGHRA, CDR2 YSYEKL. V shed 6 bases and J shed 3 bases, with 14 bases lying between them. In DNA, the CDR3 is TGCGCCAGCAGGGCGGCGGCCGGGGACTATGGCTACACCTTC. It specifies CASRAAAGDYGYTF.